This T cell receptor beta chain originates from a study of shared clonotypes between healthy human individuals. Broader study findings: Some clonotypes were shared by all four sorted-subset donors, while others were not shared. The non-shared ones had lower generation probabilities than the shared ones.

V shed 4 bases and J shed 5 bases, with 14 bases lying between them. The germline gives CDR1 MGHRA, CDR2 YSYEKL. The CDR3 has 14 residues. The table lists this clone with a count of one. The target antigen is unknown. Naive-designated CD8 cells lacked CD45RO, were positively enriched for CCR7, and omitted terminally differentiated effector memory CD45RA+ cells. Sequenced by immunoSEQ multiplex PCR; TCRdb stores in-frame clones only, minus some. The sample consists of roughly 1,800,000 clones, about 95% of them appearing once. Sequenced material: naive CD8+ T cells sorted from blood. The receptor was isolated from a man aged 18 to 29 in good health. The chain links TRBV4-1 to TRBJ2-5; no firm D call. This chain's CDR3 is CASSLGPLAETQYF. CDR3 DNA sequence: TGCGCCAGCAGCCTTGGACCGCTGGCCGAGACCCAGTACTTC.